This T cell receptor (beta chain) was obtained from a study of T cell changes during pregnancy in multiple sclerosis. Assay used: immunoSEQ multiplex PCR; TCRdb lists only in-frame clones, some missing. Among about 47,000 clones, over 75% were seen once, and the ten largest hold around 7.9%. The source material was CD8+ T cells from peripheral blood mononuclear cells, sampled in the second trimester of pregnancy. The TCR originated in a female donor with multiple sclerosis, enrolled in a pregnancy study.

CDR3 in DNA: TGTGCCACCAGCCGAAGCCCCGACAGGGAGGAGTACTTC. Translating it yields CATSRSPDREEYF. The rearrangement uses TRBV15 and TRBJ2-7, with D possibly TRBD1 on 7 matching bases. Looked up from germline, CDR1 is LNHNV and CDR2 is YYDKDF (reference sequence). The CDR3 is 13 residues long. V was clipped by 5 bases and J by 11 bases, with 19 bases between them.